This T cell receptor beta chain was retrieved from a study of T cell responses to AZD1222 COVID-19 vaccine. TCRdb keeps only in-frame clones here, not all; method: immunoSEQ multiplex PCR. The table includes fewer than 110,000 clones, nearly 90% detected once. Regarding this clone: Its cognate antigen is unknown.

CDR1 and CDR2 (germline): MNHEY, SVGEGT. The length of the CDR3 is 12 residues. The trim removed 6 bases at V and 7 bases at J, leaving 5 bases unmatched. General study points: It was only after the peak T cell response that any repertoires were sampled. Spike-wide vaccine-associated CD4 TCRs dominated at 160-218 and 743-854. Unmutated variant regions are reportedly targeted by nearly half of spike-specific TCRs.

The chain couples TRBV6-2 or TRBV6-3 to TRBJ1-2, with TRBD1 matching over 7 bases. This clonotype was sampled from an adult who received the AZD1222 COVID-19 vaccine. The sequencing here drew on peripheral blood, taken 28 days after the second AZD1222 dose. CDR3 residues: CASSTTGSGYTF. The CDR3 DNA follows: TGTGCCAGCAGCACGACAGGGAGTGGCTACACCTTC.